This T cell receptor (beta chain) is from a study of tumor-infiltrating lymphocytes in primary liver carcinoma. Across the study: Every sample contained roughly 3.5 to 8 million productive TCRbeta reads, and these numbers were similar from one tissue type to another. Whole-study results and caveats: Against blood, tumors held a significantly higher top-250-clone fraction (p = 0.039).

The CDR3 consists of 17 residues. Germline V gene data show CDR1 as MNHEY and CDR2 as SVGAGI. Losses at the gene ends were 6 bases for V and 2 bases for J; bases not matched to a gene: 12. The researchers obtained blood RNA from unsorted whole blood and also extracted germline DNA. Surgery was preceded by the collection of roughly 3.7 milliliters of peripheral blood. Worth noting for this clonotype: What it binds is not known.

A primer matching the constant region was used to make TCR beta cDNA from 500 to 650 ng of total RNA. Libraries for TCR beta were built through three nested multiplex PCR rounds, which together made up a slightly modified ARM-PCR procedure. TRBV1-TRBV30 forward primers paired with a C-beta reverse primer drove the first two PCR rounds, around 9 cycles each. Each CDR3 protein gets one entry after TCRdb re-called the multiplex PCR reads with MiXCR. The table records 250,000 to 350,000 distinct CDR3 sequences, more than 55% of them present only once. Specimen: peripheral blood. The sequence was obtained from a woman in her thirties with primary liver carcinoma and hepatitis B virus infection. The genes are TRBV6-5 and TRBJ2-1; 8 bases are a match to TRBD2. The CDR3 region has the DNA TGTGCCAGCAGCACCTCGGTAGCGGGGAGTGCCTACAATGAGCAGTTCTTC. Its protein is CASSTSVAGSAYNEQFF.